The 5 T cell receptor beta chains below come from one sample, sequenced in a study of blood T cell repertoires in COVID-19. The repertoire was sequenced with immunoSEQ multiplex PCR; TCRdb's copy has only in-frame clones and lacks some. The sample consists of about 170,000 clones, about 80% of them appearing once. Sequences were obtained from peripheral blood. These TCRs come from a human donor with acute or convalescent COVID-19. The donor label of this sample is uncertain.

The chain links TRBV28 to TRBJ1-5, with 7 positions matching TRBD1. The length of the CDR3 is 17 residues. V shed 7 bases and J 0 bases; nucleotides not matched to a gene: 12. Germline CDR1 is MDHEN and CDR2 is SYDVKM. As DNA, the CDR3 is TGTGCCAGCATCAACCGACAGGGCTTAATTAGCAATCAGCCCCAGCATTTT. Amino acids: CASINRQGLISNQPQHF.

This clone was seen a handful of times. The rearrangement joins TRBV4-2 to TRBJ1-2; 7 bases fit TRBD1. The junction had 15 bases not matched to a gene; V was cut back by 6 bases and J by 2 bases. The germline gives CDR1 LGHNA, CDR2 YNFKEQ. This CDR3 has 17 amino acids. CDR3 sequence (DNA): TGTGCCAGCAGACCCCTCATGGGCAGGGGGACCAACTATGGCTACACCTTC. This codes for CASRPLMGRGTNYGYTF.

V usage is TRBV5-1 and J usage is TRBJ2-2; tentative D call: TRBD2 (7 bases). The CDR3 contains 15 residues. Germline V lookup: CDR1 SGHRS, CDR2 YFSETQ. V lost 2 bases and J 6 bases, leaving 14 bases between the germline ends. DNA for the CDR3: TGCGCCAGCAGCTTACAGGGAGGGTTACCCGGGGAGCTGTTTTTT. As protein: CASSLQGGLPGELFF.

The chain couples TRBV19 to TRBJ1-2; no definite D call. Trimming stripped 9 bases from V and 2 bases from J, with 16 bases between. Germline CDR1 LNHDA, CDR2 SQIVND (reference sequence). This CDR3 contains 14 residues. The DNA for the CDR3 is TGTGCCAGCGCCCAAGAATCTAAGAACTATGGCTACACCTTC. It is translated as CASAQESKNYGYTF.

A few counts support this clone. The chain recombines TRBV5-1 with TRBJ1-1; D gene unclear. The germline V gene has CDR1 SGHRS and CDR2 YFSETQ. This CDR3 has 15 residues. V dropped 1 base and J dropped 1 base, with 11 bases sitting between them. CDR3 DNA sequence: TGCGCCAGCAGCTTGACTAGCCCTCGGAACACTGAAGCTTTCTTT. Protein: CASSLTSPRNTEAFF.